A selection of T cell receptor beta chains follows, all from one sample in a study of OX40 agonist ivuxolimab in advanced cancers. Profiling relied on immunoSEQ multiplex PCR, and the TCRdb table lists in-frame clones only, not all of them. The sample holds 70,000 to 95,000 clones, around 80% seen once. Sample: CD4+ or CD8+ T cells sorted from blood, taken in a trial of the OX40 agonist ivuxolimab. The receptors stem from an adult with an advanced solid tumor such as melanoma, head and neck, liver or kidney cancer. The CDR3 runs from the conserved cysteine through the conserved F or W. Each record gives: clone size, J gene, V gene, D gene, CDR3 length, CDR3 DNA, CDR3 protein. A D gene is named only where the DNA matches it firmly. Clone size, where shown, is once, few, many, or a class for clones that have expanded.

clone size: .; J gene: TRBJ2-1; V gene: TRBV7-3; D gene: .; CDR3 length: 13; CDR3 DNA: TGTGCCAGCAGCTCCTTGGGGGGATCTGGGCAGTTCTTC; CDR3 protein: CASSSLGGSGQFF
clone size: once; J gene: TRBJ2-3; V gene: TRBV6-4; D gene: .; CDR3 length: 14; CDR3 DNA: TGTGCCAGCAGTGTGGGCAGGACGGGGGATACGCAGTATTTT; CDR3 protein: CASSVGRTGDTQYF
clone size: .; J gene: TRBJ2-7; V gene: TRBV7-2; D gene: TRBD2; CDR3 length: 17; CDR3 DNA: TGTGCCAGCAGCACCCGACTAGCGGGGGCGGAAAATTACGAGCAGTACTTC; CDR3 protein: CASSTRLAGAENYEQYF
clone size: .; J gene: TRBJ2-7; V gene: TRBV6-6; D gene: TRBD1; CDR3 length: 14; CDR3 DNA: TGTGCCAGCAGCCATCCGGGACAGAACTACGAGCAGTACTTC; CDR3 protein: CASSHPGQNYEQYF
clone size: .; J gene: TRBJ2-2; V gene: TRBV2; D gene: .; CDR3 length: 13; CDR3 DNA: TGTGCCAGCAGTGAAGCGAGTGGCGGGGAGCTGTTTTTT; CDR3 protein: CASSEASGGELFF
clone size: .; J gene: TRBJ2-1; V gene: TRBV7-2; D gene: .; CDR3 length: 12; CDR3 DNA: TGTGCCAGCAGCCCGTACTACAATGAGCAGTTCTTC; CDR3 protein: CASSPYYNEQFF
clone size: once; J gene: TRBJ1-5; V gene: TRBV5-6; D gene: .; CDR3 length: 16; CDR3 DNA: TGTGCCAGCATCCAATACCAGGCGGGTAGCAATCAGCCCCAGCATTTT; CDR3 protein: CASIQYQAGSNQPQHF
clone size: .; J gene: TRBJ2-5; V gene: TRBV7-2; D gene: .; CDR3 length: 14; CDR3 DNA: TGTGCCAGCAGCTTAGCGAATAGCGAGGGGACCCAGTACTTC; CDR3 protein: CASSLANSEGTQYF
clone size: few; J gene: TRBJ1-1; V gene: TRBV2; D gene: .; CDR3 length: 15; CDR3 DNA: TGTGCAATCCCCGCCGCGGAGGCCTATTCCCCCGAAGCTTTCTTT; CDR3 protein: CAIPAAEAYSPEAFF
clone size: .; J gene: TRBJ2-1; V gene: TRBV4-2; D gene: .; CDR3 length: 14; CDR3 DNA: TGTGCCAGCAGCCATGAGGAGCCTCCGGATGAGCAGTTCTTC; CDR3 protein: CASSHEEPPDEQFF
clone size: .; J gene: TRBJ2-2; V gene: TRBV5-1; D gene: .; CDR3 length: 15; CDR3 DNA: TGCGCCAGCAGCCTCCGGGACCCAGGAAACGGGGAGCTGTTTTTT; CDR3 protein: CASSLRDPGNGELFF
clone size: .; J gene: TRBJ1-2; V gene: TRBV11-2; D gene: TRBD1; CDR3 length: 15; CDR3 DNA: TGTGCCAGCAGCTCGGGACAGGACCCTAACTATGGCTACACCTTC; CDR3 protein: CASSSGQDPNYGYTF
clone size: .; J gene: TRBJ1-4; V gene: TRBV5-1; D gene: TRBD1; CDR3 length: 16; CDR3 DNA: TGCGCCAGCAGGCGGGACGGGACAGTAGGTAATGAAAAACTGTTTTTT; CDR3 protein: CASRRDGTVGNEKLFF
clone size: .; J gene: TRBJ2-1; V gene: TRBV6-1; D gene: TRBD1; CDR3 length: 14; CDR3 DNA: TGTGCCATCTTGGGCAGGGGGCTTGTAGATGAGCAGTTCTTC; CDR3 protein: CAILGRGLVDEQFF
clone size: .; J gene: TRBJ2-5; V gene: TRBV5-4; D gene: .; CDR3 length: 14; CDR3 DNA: TGTGCCAGCAGTTTGTCGGGGACAAAAGAGACCCAGTACTTC; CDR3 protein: CASSLSGTKETQYF
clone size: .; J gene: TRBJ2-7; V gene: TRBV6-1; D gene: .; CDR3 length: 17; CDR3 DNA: TGTGCCAGCAGTGAATACGGCTCTGGGCTTTCGTCTTACGAGCAGTACTTC; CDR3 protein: CASSEYGSGLSSYEQYF
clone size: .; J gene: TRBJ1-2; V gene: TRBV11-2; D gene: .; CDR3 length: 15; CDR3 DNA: TGTGCCAGCAGTTCCACGGGTCGATCTAGGGAAGGCTACACCTTC; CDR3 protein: CASSSTGRSREGYTF
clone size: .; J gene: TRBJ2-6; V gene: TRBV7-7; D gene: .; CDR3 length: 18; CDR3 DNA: TGTGCCAGCAGCGACGCCGGAGTGCCACAAAGTCGGGCCAACGTCCTGACTTTC; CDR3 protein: CASSDAGVPQSRANVLTF